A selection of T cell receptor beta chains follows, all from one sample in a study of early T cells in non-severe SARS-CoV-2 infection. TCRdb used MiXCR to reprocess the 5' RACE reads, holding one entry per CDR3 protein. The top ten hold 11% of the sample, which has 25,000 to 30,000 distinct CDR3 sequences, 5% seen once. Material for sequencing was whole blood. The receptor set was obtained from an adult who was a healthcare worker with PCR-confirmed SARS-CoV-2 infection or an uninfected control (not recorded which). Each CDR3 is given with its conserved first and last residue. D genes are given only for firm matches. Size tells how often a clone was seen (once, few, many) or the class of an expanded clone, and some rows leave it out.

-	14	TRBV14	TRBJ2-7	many	TGTGCCAGCAGTCTTTTCCGGGAGTCCTACGAGCAGTACTTC	CASSLFRESYEQYF
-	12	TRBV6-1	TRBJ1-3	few	TGTGCCAGCAGTGAATGGAGGAACACCATATATTTT	CASSEWRNTIYF
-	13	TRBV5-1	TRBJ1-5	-	TGCGCCAGCAGCTTGGACTTGGGCCAGCTCCAGCATTTT	CASSLDLGQLQHF
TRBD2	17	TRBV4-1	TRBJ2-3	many	TGCGCCAGCAGCCAAGATGCTAGCGGGGTTAGCACAGATACGCAGTATTTT	CASSQDASGVSTDTQYF
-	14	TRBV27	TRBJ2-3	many	TGTGCCAGCAGTTTCCGGCGGGGCACAGATACGCAGTATTTT	CASSFRRGTDTQYF
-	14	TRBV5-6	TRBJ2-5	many	TGTGCCAGCAGCTTGGTATACAGGAAAGAGACCCAGTACTTC	CASSLVYRKETQYF
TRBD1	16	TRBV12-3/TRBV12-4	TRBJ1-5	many	TGTGCCAGCAGTTTATGGACAGGGCTTATGGTTCAGCCCCAGCATTTT	CASSLWTGLMVQPQHF
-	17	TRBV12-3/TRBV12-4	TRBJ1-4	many	TGTGCCAGCAGTTCTCACGGACGGACTGCAACTAATGAAAAACTGTTTTTT	CASSSHGRTATNEKLFF
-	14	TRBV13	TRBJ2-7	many	TGTGCCAGCAGAAGGGACCCCAGCTCCTACGAGCAGTACTTC	CASRRDPSSYEQYF
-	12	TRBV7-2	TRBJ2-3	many	TGTGCCAGCAGCTTATACACAGATACGCAGTATTTT	CASSLYTDTQYF
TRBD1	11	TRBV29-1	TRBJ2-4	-	TGCAGCGCCGGGACAGACGGCATTCAGTACTTC	CSAGTDGIQYF
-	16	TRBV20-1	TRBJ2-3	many	TGCAGTGCTGACTCCGGCCGGGACTTACGCACAGATACGCAGTATTTT	CSADSGRDLRTDTQYF
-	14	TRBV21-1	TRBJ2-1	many	TGTGCCAGCTCGGCGGGTTGGCCCAGCCATGAGCAGTTCTTC	CASSAGWPSHEQFF
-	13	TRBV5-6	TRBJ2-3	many	TGTGCCAGCAGCTTGTGGGCGACAGATACGCAGTATTTT	CASSLWATDTQYF
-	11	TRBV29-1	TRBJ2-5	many	TGCAGCGTGACTAATGGAGAGACCCAGTACTTC	CSVTNGETQYF
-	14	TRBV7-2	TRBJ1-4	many	TGTGCCAGCAGCCCCGGGCCCGATCAGGGAAAACTGTTTTTT	CASSPGPDQGKLFF
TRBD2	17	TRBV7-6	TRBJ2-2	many	TGTGCCAGCAGCTTAGCTGGACTAGCGGGAGCTGGCGGGGAGCTGTTTTTT	CASSLAGLAGAGGELFF
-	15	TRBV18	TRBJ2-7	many	TGTGCCAGCTCACCACCGGTGGGGTCTCCCTACGAGCAGTACTTC	CASSPPVGSPYEQYF
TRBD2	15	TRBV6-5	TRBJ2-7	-	TGTGCCAGCAGTTACCTCCGCGGGGGGGCTCACGAGCAGTACTTC	CASSYLRGGAHEQYF
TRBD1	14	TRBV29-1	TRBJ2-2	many	TGCAGCGTCCCCAACAGGGGGGACACCGGGGAGCTGTTTTTT	CSVPNRGDTGELFF
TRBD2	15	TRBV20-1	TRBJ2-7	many	TGCAGTGCTAGAGGACTAGCGGGAGGAGGGAACGAGCAGTACTTC	CSARGLAGGGNEQYF
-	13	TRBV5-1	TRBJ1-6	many	TGCGCCAGCAGCGTGGACAGTAATTCACCCCTCCACTTT	CASSVDSNSPLHF
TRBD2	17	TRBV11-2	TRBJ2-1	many	TGTGCCAGCAGCTTCGTTTCAACTAGCGGGAGGGCCAATGAGCAGTTCTTC	CASSFVSTSGRANEQFF